This TCR beta chain was captured by sequencing in a study of cytomegalovirus exposure and HLA in healthy donors. General study points: TCR beta chains associated with HLA were, in a later analysis, more clonally expanded than equally common others. Productive rates of about 90% or about 30% were seen for most TCR beta V segments in an earlier analysis.

As regards this clone: Its antigen is currently unknown.

The study ran its PCR with 60 Vbeta and 13 Jbeta primers. Per the study methods: As a later analysis found, there were 80 million or so unique TCR beta chains, of which some 10 million were shared. Sequencing was performed with immunoSEQ multiplex PCR; in TCRdb, only in-frame clones are kept and a portion is missing. The V and J calls and clone size come from that table; D and trimming were worked out from the DNA. The profile shows about 180,000 clones, about 80% of them singletons. V was trimmed by 1 base and J by 2 bases, leaving 6 bases between them. Germline CDR1 is SEHNR and CDR2 is FQNEAQ (reference sequence). This CDR3 region has 13 residues.

The receptor comes from a woman aged 25 to 39 in good health and CMV-seronegative. This chain joins TRBV7-9 and TRBJ2-7, with D uncertain. Material for sequencing was PBMCs. CDR3 region: CASSLDSPYEQYF. In nucleotides, the CDR3 is TGTGCCAGCAGCTTAGACAGCCCCTACGAGCAGTACTTC.